Each of the 25 T cell receptor beta chains below was sequenced from the same sample in a study of shared T cell receptors in the human thymus. Clones were sequenced by immunoSEQ multiplex PCR, and TCRdb holds only the in-frame ones, with some missing. The repertoire holds 600,000 to 900,000 clones, with approximately 83% as singletons. A further study also used this sample, focusing on human thymus T cells.

Material: thymocytes. The source of these receptors is a girl under three years old with a congenital heart defect.

The chain combines TRBV28 with TRBJ1-5, with D perhaps TRBD1 (6 bases). V was trimmed by 8 bases and J by 0 bases, leaving 14 bases between them. CDR3 length equals 15 residues. Germline values: CDR1 MDHEN, CDR2 SYDVKM. The CDR3 region is CASGGREDSNQPQHF. The DNA for the CDR3 is TGTGCCAGCGGGGGCCGAGAAGATAGCAATCAGCCCCAGCATTTT.

This chain links TRBV7-7 with TRBJ2-2; D not certain. V was cut by 2 bases and J by 6 bases, with 10 bases left in between. The germline gives CDR1 SSHAT, CDR2 FNYEAQ (reference sequence). This CDR3 contains 14 residues. CDR3: CASSLLSHSGELFF. The CDR3 coding sequence is TGTGCCAGCAGCTTATTGTCTCACTCCGGGGAGCTGTTTTTT.

This chain links TRBV10-3 with TRBJ2-7; D may be TRBD2 (6 bases). V lost 4 bases, J lost 3 bases, and 28 bases lay in between. The CDR3 has 19 residues. CDR1 is ENHRY, CDR2 SYGVKD, per germline. The CDR3 coding sequence is TGTGCCATCAGTGTCTTTGGAGGGTATCGACGATTCGGGCACTACGAGCAGTACTTC. This translates into CAISVFGGYRRFGHYEQYF.

The chain couples TRBV7-2 to TRBJ1-1; D possibly corresponds to TRBD1 (6 bases). This CDR3 contains 18 residues. The V gene lost 2 bases and the J gene lost 1 base, with 20 bases spanning the gap. Germline CDR1 is SGHTA and CDR2 is FQGNSA. CDR3 loop: CASSLFRRDITGNTEAFF. The CDR3 coding sequence is TGTGCCAGCAGCTTATTTAGAAGGGACATCACTGGGAACACTGAAGCTTTCTTT.

CDR3 DNA: TGCGCCAGCAGCGAGGGTTCTTACTACGAGCAGTACTTC. It specifies CASSEGSYYEQYF. This chain links TRBV5-1 with TRBJ2-7; D may be TRBD2 (5 bases). The CDR3 spans 13 residues. CDR1 SGHRS and CDR2 YFSETQ come from the germline V gene. V gave up 4 bases and J gave up 3 bases, with 11 bases separating them.

The rearrangement joins TRBV7-6 to TRBJ2-1, with 9 bases fitting TRBD1. The V segment lost 6 bases and the J segment 0 bases; nucleotides outside the gene matches: 9. This CDR3 is built from 17 residues. Germline CDR1 SGHVS, CDR2 FNYEAQ. The CDR3 sequence: CASRRGTGKSSYNEQFF. Here the CDR3 DNA reads TGTGCCAGCAGGCGAGGGACAGGGAAAAGCTCCTACAATGAGCAGTTCTTC.

V is TRBV5-5 and J is TRBJ2-7, with 8 bases identical to TRBD1. V gave up 6 bases and J gave up 2 bases; unmatched junction bases: 10. Germline V gene data show CDR1 as SGHKS and CDR2 as YYEKEE (reference sequence). The CDR3 contains 15 residues. CDR3 region: CASTLGDRRTYEQYF. Written as DNA, the CDR3 is TGTGCCAGCACCCTTGGGGACAGGAGGACCTACGAGCAGTACTTC.

This clone was seen a handful of times. This chain connects TRBV6-1 to TRBJ2-7; D might be TRBD2 (6 bases). In germline, CDR1 is MNHNS, CDR2 SASEGT. Trimming took off 1 base at V and 7 bases at J, with 17 bases between the two ends. The CDR3 has 15 residues. The CDR3 DNA is TGTGCCAGCAGTGAAGGCACTGGGAGGTCTCGAGAGCAGTACTTC. Its protein product is CASSEGTGRSREQYF.

The V gene is TRBV14, the J gene TRBJ2-6, with a tentative D call TRBD1 (5 bases). Trimming took off 0 bases at V and 0 bases at J, with 15 bases between the two ends. Germline CDR1 and CDR2: SGHDN and FVKESK. The CDR3 extends over 19 amino acids. CDR3 in amino acids: CASSQEAGRSHSGANVLTF. DNA of the CDR3: TGTGCCAGCAGCCAAGAGGCAGGGCGTTCCCACTCTGGGGCCAACGTCCTGACTTTC.

This sequence joins TRBV27 and TRBJ2-7, with 10 nucleotides matching TRBD2. Per germline, CDR1 MNHEY and CDR2 SMNVEV (reference sequence). This CDR3 is 18 amino acids long. With V trimmed by 0 bases and J by 0 bases, 8 bases remained unmatched. CDR3 protein: CASSLSASSGGVSYEQYF. As DNA, the CDR3 is TGTGCCAGCAGTTTATCCGCTTCTAGCGGGGGAGTCTCCTACGAGCAGTACTTC.

This sequence joins TRBV4-3 and TRBJ2-1; D may be TRBD2 (5 bases). Germline V gene data show CDR1 as LGHNA and CDR2 as YSLEER. The CDR3 length is 15 residues. V was clipped by 0 bases and J by 5 bases, with 11 bases between them. Here the CDR3 DNA reads TGCGCCAGCAGCCAAGACAGGACTCGCGACAATGAGCAGTTCTTC. Its translation is CASSQDRTRDNEQFF.

This clone was counted only a few times. The V and J genes are TRBV4-1 and TRBJ1-2; D is unresolved. Germline V CDR1 and CDR2: MGHRA, YSYEKL. Trimming shortened V by 1 base and J by 6 bases, and 24 bases separated the two germline ends. This CDR3 comprises 18 residues. For the CDR3, the DNA is TGCGCCAGCAGCCAAGCCTCCCCCCCACTGATGCATCCTGATGGCTACACCTTC. Translating gives CASSQASPPLMHPDGYTF.

The chain combines TRBV6-5 with TRBJ2-1; 7 nucleotides agree with TRBD1. The CDR3 extends over 16 amino acids. From germline, CDR1 is MNHEY and CDR2 SVGAGI. The junction had 8 bases not matched to a gene; V was cut back by 4 bases and J by 2 bases. The CDR3 loop is CASSSTGALTYNEQFF. CDR3 sequence (DNA): TGTGCCAGCAGTTCAACAGGGGCCCTCACCTACAATGAGCAGTTCTTC.

This clone was recorded only once. This chain joins TRBV27 and TRBJ1-1; 7 bases fit TRBD1. Germline CDR1 is MNHEY and CDR2 is SMNVEV (reference sequence). The V and J ends lost 5 bases and 4 bases, in that order; junction bases with no gene match: 13. The CDR3 has 16 amino acids. The CDR3 region has the DNA TGTGCCAGCAGTGCATCCAGACAGGGAAGTGCCACTGAAGCTTTCTTT. This gives the protein CASSASRQGSATEAFF.

This chain joins TRBV5-1 and TRBJ2-1, with a possible D match to TRBD1 (5 bases). The CDR3 runs to 15 residues. V lost 4 bases and J 8 bases, leaving 19 bases between the germline ends. The germline CDR1 and CDR2 sequences are SGHRS and YFSETQ. CDR3 sequence: CASSARTPQLDEQFF. DNA of the CDR3: TGCGCCAGCAGCGCGAGGACACCCCAGCTCGATGAGCAGTTCTTC.

This clone showed up just once. This chain connects TRBV6-5 to TRBJ1-1; no reliable D call. The CDR3 totals 16 residues. CDR1 and CDR2 (germline): MNHEY, SVGAGI. With 0 bases removed from V and 3 bases from J, the gap between germline ends came to 14 bases. CDR3 DNA: TGTGCCAGCAGTTACTCGATATCGTCAGAAGACACTGAAGCTTTCTTT. Translated, it gives CASSYSISSEDTEAFF.

Only one count was recorded for this clone. The gene calls are TRBV27 and TRBJ2-7, with D perhaps matching TRBD1 (6 bases). In germline, CDR1 is MNHEY, CDR2 SMNVEV (reference sequence). CDR3 size: 14 residues. Trimming shortened V by 5 bases and J by 6 bases, and 17 bases separated the two germline ends. The DNA for the CDR3 is TGTGCCAGCAGTGCCAGGGGTGGGTGGAGCGAGCAGTACTTC. Translation gives CASSARGGWSEQYF.

The CDR3: CASSLVPNGGDEQYF. The CDR3 DNA reads as TGTGCCAGCAGCTTGGTCCCTAACGGGGGGGACGAGCAGTACTTC. The V gene is TRBV5-8, the J gene TRBJ2-7; TRBD2 matches 8 bases. Looked up from germline, CDR1 is SGHTS and CDR2 is YDEGEE. V lost 0 bases, J lost 5 bases, and 7 bases stayed unmatched. The CDR3 runs 15 residues.

The chain joins TRBV28 to TRBJ2-7; D gene unclear. V lost 8 bases, J lost 2 bases, and 10 bases lay in between. This CDR3 region has 12 residues. Germline V gene sequence: CDR1 MDHEN, CDR2 SYDVKM. The chain's CDR3 is CASSDSPYEQYF. DNA of the CDR3: TGTGCCAGCTCAGACTCCCCCTACGAGCAGTACTTC.

The chain has TRBV11-2 and TRBJ1-6; 8 bases are shared with TRBD1. This CDR3 has 16 residues. Germline V CDR1 and CDR2: SGHAT, FQNNGV. The J segment lost 13 bases and the V segment lost 5 bases, leaving 16 bases of the junction unmatched. The CDR3 bases are TGTGCCAGCAGCCCACAACCTAGGACAGGGAAAAACCCCCTCCACTTT. Translated, it gives CASSPQPRTGKNPLHF. Supplemented by reference TRBV11-2 and TRBJ1-6, the full variable domain reads EAGVAQSPRYKIIEKRQSVAFWCNPISGHATLYWYQQILGQGPKLLIQFQNNGVVDDSQLPKDRFSAERLKGVDSTLKIQPAKLEDSAVYLCASSPQPRTGKNPLHFGNGTRLTVT.

The chain employs TRBV28 and TRBJ2-7; TRBD1 is a possible D gene (6 bases). Germline V gene data show CDR1 as MDHEN and CDR2 as SYDVKM. Trimming cost V 6 bases and J 0 bases, with 15 bases left between them. This CDR3 region has 15 residues. CDR3 nucleotide sequence: TGTGCCAGCAGCCATGGGGCAGGGGCCTCCTACGAGCAGTACTTC. It is translated as CASSHGAGASYEQYF.

A few counts support this clone. The J gene is TRBJ1-1, the V gene TRBV12-5; D unclear. Trimming cost V 8 bases and J 4 bases, with 14 bases left between them. Germline V CDR1 and CDR2: LGHNT, FRNRAP. The CDR3 runs 13 residues. In DNA form, the CDR3 reads TGTGCTAGTAGGGTCCGGGGAGGCACTGAAGCTTTCTTT. It yields the protein CASRVRGGTEAFF. Full variable domain (remainder filled in from reference TRBV12-5 and TRBJ1-1): DARVTQTPRHKVTEMGQEVTMRCQPILGHNTVFWYRQTMMQGLELLAYFRNRAPLDDSGMPKDRFSAEMPDATLATLKIQPSEPRDSAVYFCASRVRGGTEAFFGQGTRLTVV.

The CDR3 DNA reads as TGCAGCGTTGAAGATCGGAGGGCTGAAGCTTTCTTT. The encoded protein is CSVEDRRAEAFF. The J gene is TRBJ1-1, the V gene TRBV29-1; no firm D call. Germline V gives CDR1 SQVTM, CDR2 ANQGSEA. The V end was cut by 0 bases, the J end by 6 bases, with 8 bases between. The CDR3 runs to 12 residues.

The chain links TRBV28 to TRBJ1-1; D possibly corresponds to TRBD1 (5 bases). Germline-derived CDR1 and CDR2 are MDHEN and SYDVKM. This CDR3 comprises 18 residues. Trimming cost V 6 bases and J 0 bases, with 23 bases left between them. The CDR3 protein is CASSPLQGRNAMNTEAFF. The CDR3 DNA sequence: TGTGCCAGCAGCCCGCTCCAGGGTAGAAATGCCATGAACACTGAAGCTTTCTTT.

The chain uses TRBV6-5 and TRBJ1-1, with a tentative D call TRBD1 (5 bases). Germline V lookup: CDR1 MNHEY, CDR2 SVGAGI. The CDR3 is 13 amino acids. V lost 6 bases and J lost 4, with 12 bases in between. The CDR3 region has the DNA TGTGCCAGCAGCGGGGGGTCAGGCACTGAAGCTTTCTTT. This translates into CASSGGSGTEAFF.